This passage covers 30 T cell receptor beta chains from one sample sequenced in a study of shared clonotypes between healthy human individuals (TCRdb year 2020). CD8 naive samples were obtained by positive selection for CCR7 among CD45RO-negative cells, yielding a CD45RA+CCR7+ population from which TemRA cells were excluded. Library creation used the immunoSEQ multiplex PCR assay. This immuneACCESS table, as held by TCRdb, lists in-frame sequences with V and J called but not all clones. Of the missing ones, under half trace to an unresolved V gene in checked studies; the others have no known cause. This sample is represented by 550,000 to 750,000 clones; around 95% of them were singletons. The top ten clonotypes cover roughly 0.1% of the sample. The sample taken for sequencing was naive CD8+ T cells sorted from blood. This sample's cell subset or site label indicates: CD45RA+CCR7+. Every receptor here comes from a woman aged 25 to 45 in good health.

This rearrangement joins TRBV4-1 to TRBJ2-7; no reliable D call. Germline V CDR1 and CDR2: MGHRA, YSYEKL. The V end lost 1 base, the J end lost 3 bases, and 7 bases lay between the germline ends. CDR3 size: 13 residues. CDR3 DNA sequence: TGCGCCAGCAGCCAAGCTGACGTCTACGAGCAGTACTTC. Protein sequence: CASSQADVYEQYF.

This chain joins TRBV28 and TRBJ1-2; D call uncertain. The CDR3 is 12 residues long. Germline CDR1 and CDR2: MDHEN and SYDVKM. V was pared by 3 bases and J by 4 bases, with 6 bases between. The CDR3 loop is CASSFKGYGYTF. The CDR3 nucleotides read TGTGCCAGCAGTTTCAAGGGCTATGGCTACACCTTC.

Remarks on this clone: The junction departs from the called germline gene at one end, perhaps through a read error. This chain uses TRBV19 with TRBJ2-7, with D tentatively TRBD2 (5 bases). CDR1 and CDR2 from the germline V gene are LNHDA and SQIVND (reference sequence). CDR3 length equals 13 residues. DNA of the CDR3: TGTGCCAGTAGTATCTCTAGCTCCGACGAGCAGTACTTC. Protein sequence: CASSISSSDEQYF.

This clone was detected only a few times. The chain is built from TRBV20-1 and TRBJ1-2; tentatively, D is TRBD1 (5 bases). From germline, CDR1 is DFQATT and CDR2 SNEGSKA (reference sequence). The CDR3 runs to 11 residues. The V end was cut by 5 bases, the J end by 6 bases, with 10 bases between. The CDR3 sequence is CSARDRDGYTF. In DNA form, the CDR3 reads TGCAGTGCTCGGGACCGGGATGGCTACACCTTC.

To note about this clone: One junction end does not reproduce the germline sequence, and a read error may be involved. The rearrangement links TRBV5-8 to TRBJ1-4; D is unclear. The CDR3 runs to 12 residues. CDR1 is SGHTS, CDR2 YDEGEE, per germline. This CDR3 is CASSLRVSVYYF. Here the CDR3 DNA reads TGTGCCAGCAGCTTGCGGGTGTCAGTGTACTATTTT. Combining the CDR3 with reference TRBV5-8 and TRBJ1-4 gives the whole variable domain EAGVTQSPTHLIKTRGQQATLRCSPISGHTSVYWYQQALGLGLQFLLWYDEGEERNRGNFPPRFSGRQFPNYSSELNVNALELEDSALYLCASSLRVSVYYFGSGTQLSVL.

In DNA, the CDR3 is TGTGCCAGCAGCTTCATTGACGCACCTAATCAGCCCCAGCATTTT. Protein product: CASSFIDAPNQPQHF. The chain couples TRBV7-9 to TRBJ1-5; D ambiguous. In germline, CDR1 is SEHNR, CDR2 FQNEAQ (reference sequence). This CDR3 region has 15 residues. V was cut by 3 bases and J by 4 bases, with 13 bases left in between.

The gene calls are TRBV7-9 and TRBJ1-2; no firm D call. Trimming pared 2 bases from V and 2 bases from J, leaving 21 bases between. Germline loops: CDR1 SEHNR, CDR2 FQNEAQ (reference sequence). The CDR3 contains 18 residues. The CDR3 DNA reads as TGTGCCAGCAGCTTATCCTTCACATTCCTACACCAGAACTATGGCTACACCTTC. This gives the protein CASSLSFTFLHQNYGYTF.

This clone was recorded a few times. The J gene is TRBJ1-1, the V gene TRBV5-4, with D perhaps TRBD1 (5 bases). The V end was cut by 5 bases, the J end by 1 base, with 9 bases between. There are 13 residues in the CDR3. Per the germline V gene, CDR1 is SGHNT and CDR2 is YYREEE (reference sequence). CDR3 bases: TGTGCCAGCAGGCTTAGGGGGAACACTGAAGCTTTCTTT. Encoded protein: CASRLRGNTEAFF.

Here the CDR3 DNA reads TGTGCCAGCAGTTTTCGGAGGGACTCCTATGGCTACACCTTC. As protein: CASSFRRDSYGYTF. The rearrangement links TRBV28 to TRBJ1-2, with D maybe TRBD1 (5 bases). Germline V CDR1 and CDR2: MDHEN, SYDVKM. The CDR3 has 14 residues. V lost 3 bases and J lost 4, with 12 bases in between.

In the case of this clone: Other nucleotide sequences in the sample specify the same CDR3. The chain is built from TRBV6-5 and TRBJ2-7, with a possible D match to TRBD2 (5 bases). From germline, CDR1 is MNHEY and CDR2 SVGAGI. This CDR3 contains 13 residues. The V and J ends lost 0 bases and 3 bases respectively, with 6 bases between them. CDR3 in amino acids: CASSYSGDYEQYF. The CDR3 nucleotides read TGTGCCAGCAGTTACTCGGGAGACTACGAGCAGTACTTC.

V usage is TRBV10-2 and J usage is TRBJ2-1; D is unresolved. The CDR3 covers 11 residues. Germline V gene lookup returns CDR1 WSHSY and CDR2 SAAADI. V dropped 7 bases and J dropped 6 bases, with 7 bases sitting between them. CDR3 DNA sequence: TGCGCCAGCACGAGCGTCAATGAGCAGTTCTTC. Its translation is CASTSVNEQFF.

The chain couples TRBV5-1 to TRBJ2-3; D gene uncertain. The germline CDR1 and CDR2 sequences are SGHRS and YFSETQ. Trimming stripped 0 bases from V and 8 bases from J, with 10 bases between. The length of the CDR3 is 13 residues. This CDR3 is CASSLALGGTQYF. CDR3 sequence (DNA): TGCGCCAGCAGCTTGGCCTTAGGCGGTACGCAGTATTTT.

The gene calls are TRBV13 and TRBJ1-1; D is undetermined. Germline values: CDR1 PRHDT, CDR2 FYEKMQ (reference sequence). The V gene lost 0 bases and the J gene lost 4 bases, with 6 bases spanning the gap. The CDR3 runs 13 residues. The CDR3 here is CASSLGHSTEAFF. CDR3 in DNA: TGTGCCAGCAGCTTAGGTCACAGCACTGAAGCTTTCTTT.

This clone was seen once. The chain recombines TRBV6-1 with TRBJ2-2; the D gene is possibly TRBD1 (6 bases). The V and J ends lost 6 bases and 4 bases respectively, with 15 bases between them. The length of the CDR3 is 15 residues. Looked up from germline, CDR1 is MNHNS and CDR2 is SASEGT. The CDR3, as DNA: TGTGCCAGCAGCCAATACCGGACAGCCACCGGGGAGCTGTTTTTT. It is translated as CASSQYRTATGELFF.

The chain couples TRBV19 to TRBJ1-1, with 9 bases that match TRBD1. After removal of 3 bases from V and 4 bases from J, the junction contained 3 bases not matched to a gene. CDR3 length: 14 amino acids. Germline V gene sequence: CDR1 LNHDA, CDR2 SQIVND (reference sequence). The CDR3 DNA reads TGTGCCAGTAGTATCACAGGGGGCGTCACTGAAGCTTTCTTT. It yields the protein CASSITGGVTEAFF.

This CDR3 reads CASSQDPKRALYEQYF. The DNA for the CDR3 is TGCGCCAGCAGCCAAGATCCCAAAAGGGCTCTCTACGAGCAGTACTTC. The J gene is TRBJ2-5, the V gene TRBV4-1; D unresolved. The assigned J gene may be wrong: the sequence end matches TRBJ2-7 better. The CDR3 has 16 amino acids. Germline-derived CDR1 and CDR2 are MGHRA and YSYEKL.

The chain carries TRBV2 and TRBJ2-1; 10 bases agree with TRBD1. V was clipped by 3 bases and J by 4 bases; unmatched bases: 15. Germline V lookup: CDR1 SNHLY, CDR2 FYNNEI. The CDR3 totals 19 residues. CDR3 in amino acids: CASSELNGPGQGPYNEQFF. In DNA form, the CDR3 reads TGTGCCAGCAGTGAGTTGAACGGACCGGGACAGGGGCCTTACAATGAGCAGTTCTTC.

Only one count was recorded for this clone. The chain combines TRBV2 with TRBJ1-4; D is undetermined. The germline V and J ends were trimmed by 6 bases and 4 bases, with 12 bases remaining between them. Germline values: CDR1 SNHLY, CDR2 FYNNEI. The CDR3 is 14 residues long. In nucleotides, the CDR3 is TGTGCCAGCAGGTCCCAGCAGCTTAATGAAAAACTGTTTTTT. Translation: CASRSQQLNEKLFF.

The rearrangement links TRBV14 to TRBJ2-3, with D tentatively TRBD1 (6 bases). CDR1 is SGHDN and CDR2 is FVKESK in the germline V gene. V lost 2 bases to trimming and J lost 6 bases, with 12 bases between them. This CDR3 has 14 amino acids. For the CDR3, the DNA is TGTGCCAGCAGCCAATTCGGACAGCTTGATACGCAGTATTTT. Amino acids: CASSQFGQLDTQYF.

J is TRBJ2-1 and V is TRBV5-4, with D perhaps matching TRBD2 (5 bases). The CDR3 runs 13 residues. Trimming stripped 2 bases from V and 6 bases from J, with 9 bases between. Germline CDR1 and CDR2: SGHNT and YYREEE (reference sequence). The CDR3, as DNA: TGTGCCAGCAGCTTCAGCACTAGCAATGAGCAGTTCTTC. Translating gives CASSFSTSNEQFF.

This chain links TRBV25-1 with TRBJ1-1; 9 bases fit TRBD1. The V gene's germline CDR1 is MGHDK and CDR2 SYGVNS. V lost 6 bases and J lost 0; bases outside the gene matches: 2. The CDR3 runs 14 residues. CDR3 amino acids: CASSGQGMNTEAFF. Here the CDR3 DNA reads TGTGCCAGCAGCGGACAGGGGATGAACACTGAAGCTTTCTTT.

The chain carries TRBV19 and TRBJ2-7; D might be TRBD2 (6 bases). The CDR3 runs to 15 residues. V dropped 3 bases and J dropped 3 bases, with 15 bases sitting between them. Germline V gene data show CDR1 as LNHDA and CDR2 as SQIVND (reference sequence). The CDR3 DNA is TGTGCCAGTAGTATCGGTCCTAGCGTGAACTACGAGCAGTACTTC. This codes for CASSIGPSVNYEQYF.

This clone turned up a few times. CDR3 nucleotide sequence: TGTGCCAGCAGAATGGGGAGGGCCACTGAAGCTTTCTTT. This translates into CASRMGRATEAFF. The V gene is TRBV5-5, the J gene TRBJ1-1; D call uncertain. Germline V CDR1 and CDR2: SGHKS, YYEKEE (reference sequence). CDR3 length equals 13 residues. Trimming left V 5 bases short and J 4 bases short, with 12 bases between. Based on the CDR3 plus reference TRBV5-5 and TRBJ1-1, the full variable domain is DAGVTQSPTHLIKTRGQQVTLRCSPISGHKSVSWYQQVLGQGPQFIFQYYEKEERGRGNFPDRFSARQFPNYSSELNVNALLLGDSALYLCASRMGRATEAFFGQGTRLTVV.

The V call is TRBV7-6, the J call TRBJ1-4, with 7 nucleotides matching TRBD1. V was pared by 0 bases and J by 4 bases, with 11 bases of the junction left unmatched. Germline V gives CDR1 SGHVS, CDR2 FNYEAQ. The CDR3 spans 18 residues. The CDR3 region is CASSLAPGQHAGNEKLFF. Here the CDR3 DNA reads TGTGCCAGCAGCTTAGCACCGGGACAGCATGCGGGTAATGAAAAACTGTTTTTT.

V and J are TRBV29-1 and TRBJ1-2, with 8 bases identical to TRBD1. Per the germline V gene, CDR1 is SQVTM and CDR2 is ANQGSEA. The CDR3 contains 12 residues. The ends lost 6 bases at V and 4 bases at J; junction bases unmatched: 4. Written as DNA, the CDR3 is TGCAGCGTACAGGGGGAAAGCTATGGCTACACCTTC. The encoded protein is CSVQGESYGYTF.

CDR3 residues: CSVIQGAANEKLFF. The CDR3 nucleotides are TGCAGCGTTATACAGGGGGCAGCTAATGAAAAACTGTTTTTT. The chain uses TRBV29-1 and TRBJ1-4; TRBD1 agrees at 9 bases. V lost 5 bases and J lost 3; bases outside the gene matches: 4. Germline CDR1 is SQVTM and CDR2 is ANQGSEA. CDR3 size: 14 residues. The whole variable domain, filled in from reference TRBV29-1 and TRBJ1-4, reads SAVISQKPSRDICQRGTSLTIQCQVDSQVTMMFWYRQQPGQSLTLIATANQGSEATYESGFVIDKFPISRPNLTFSTLTVSNMSPEDSSIYLCSVIQGAANEKLFFGSGTQLSVL.

The rearrangement joins TRBV7-9 to TRBJ2-1; 11 bases map to TRBD2. With V trimmed by 5 bases and J by 7 bases, 4 bases remained unmatched. Germline CDR1 and CDR2: SEHNR and FQNEAQ (reference sequence). The CDR3 is 14 residues long. This CDR3 reads CASSPGLAENEQFF. CDR3 coding DNA: TGTGCCAGCAGCCCGGGACTAGCGGAAAATGAGCAGTTCTTC.

This chain connects TRBV9 to TRBJ2-7; the D is unclear. The CDR3 length is 12 residues. Between the trimmed V and J ends, which lost 3 bases and 3 bases, there was a span of 7 bases. CDR1 is SGDLS and CDR2 is YYNGEE in the germline V gene. CDR3 protein: CASSGNHYEQYF. CDR3 in DNA: TGTGCCAGCAGCGGAAATCACTACGAGCAGTACTTC.

The chain is built from TRBV7-8 and TRBJ2-1; TRBD2 matches 10 bases. V shed 4 bases, J shed 3 bases, and the junction held 0 bases outside the gene matches. Germline V gene lookup returns CDR1 SGHVS and CDR2 FQNEAQ. The CDR3 extends over 14 amino acids. CDR3 protein: CASSWTSGYNEQFF. DNA of the CDR3: TGTGCCAGCAGCTGGACTAGCGGCTACAATGAGCAGTTCTTC.

This clone was observed once. V and J are TRBV7-9 and TRBJ2-1; no firm D call. The ends were cut back, 2 bases at V and 9 bases at J, with 11 bases in the middle. The CDR3 has 13 amino acids. Germline V lookup: CDR1 SEHNR, CDR2 FQNEAQ (reference sequence). The CDR3 coding sequence is TGTGCCAGCAGCTTATTAGGCAGCGTTGAGCAGTTCTTC. The encoded protein is CASSLLGSVEQFF.